The next 8 T cell receptor beta chains were all read from a single sample in a study of Tregs in tolerant kidney transplant recipients. This table comes from immunoSEQ multiplex PCR, and its TCRdb copy is limited to in-frame clones, with some not included. The repertoire table contains some 52,000 clones. Sequencing was performed on CD4+ T cells from blood, taken before the transplant. The receptor source for this set is a human donor who received a combined kidney and bone marrow transplant.

Comment on this clone: The CDR3 is cut off 3 residues early in the read; its end comes from the germline J gene. The V call is TRBV13, the J call TRBJ2-7; 8 positions match TRBD1. This CDR3 has 14 residues. Losses at the gene ends were 5 bases for V and 1 base for J; bases not matched to a gene: 4. Per germline, CDR1 PRHDT and CDR2 FYEKMQ (reference sequence). The DNA read from the CDR3 is TGTGCCAGCAGCCCGGACAGGGTTTCCTACGAG. This codes for CASSPDRVSYE. The entire CDR3 is CASSPDRVSYEQYF. Based on the CDR3 plus reference TRBV13 and TRBJ2-7, the full variable domain is AAGVIQSPRHLIKEKRETATLKCYPIPRHDTVYWYQQGPGQDPQFLISFYEKMQSDKGSIPDRFSAQQFSDYHSELNMSSLELGDSALYFCASSPDRVSYEQYFGPGTRLTVT.

Concerning this clone itself: The read halts 3 residues ahead of the CDR3 end, with the missing end drawn from the germline J gene. The J gene is TRBJ2-3, the V gene TRBV20-1, with a tentative D call TRBD2 (5 bases). CDR3 size: 14 residues. Trimming left V 0 bases short and J 2 bases short, with 9 bases between. CDR1 is DFQATT, CDR2 SNEGSKA, per germline (reference sequence). Partial CDR3 DNA: TGCAGTGCTAGAGATCAGCGGCACACAGATACG. Its translation: CSARDQRHTDT. The complete CDR3 reads CSARDQRHTDTQYF.

Regarding this clone: The DNA ends 3 residues before the CDR3 does, and the rest of the CDR3 is filled in from the germline J gene. V gene TRBV6-2 or TRBV6-3 combines with J gene TRBJ2-2; 9 nucleotides agree with TRBD2. Unmatched junction bases numbered 9, after V lost 6 bases and J lost 7 bases. The V gene's germline CDR1 is MNHEY and CDR2 SVGEGT. The CDR3 covers 15 residues. CDR3 DNA, as far as it was read: TGTGCCAGCAGCGGGATAGCGGGAGAGAGCGGGGAG. It encodes CASSGIAGESGE. The full-length CDR3 reads as CASSGIAGESGELFF.

Comment on this clone: The read stops 3 residues short of the end of the CDR3; the missing end is completed from the germline J gene. V gene TRBV2 combines with J gene TRBJ2-3; 10 bases agree with TRBD2. Germline CDR1 SNHLY, CDR2 FYNNEI. The CDR3 totals 16 residues. The J segment lost 2 bases and the V segment lost 7 bases, leaving 9 bases of the junction unmatched. CDR3 amino acids: CASKPTAGGYTDTQYF. The CDR3 bases that were read are TGTGCCAGCAAGCCGACAGCGGGAGGGTACACAGATACG.

Of note for this clone: With the read ending 3 residues before the CDR3 end, the germline J gene is used to fill in that end. The chain couples TRBV6-1 to TRBJ1-5; tentative D call: TRBD1 (5 bases). Germline CDR1 is MNHNS and CDR2 is SASEGT. Trimming removed 2 bases at V and 0 bases at J, with 8 bases between. The CDR3 has 15 amino acids. The DNA read from the CDR3 is TGTGCCAGCAGTGAAAAGACAGATAGCAATCAGCCC. This codes for CASSEKTDSNQP. The CDR3 in its entirety is CASSEKTDSNQPQHF.

Regarding this clone: The observed sequence ends 3 residues before the CDR3 terminus, with the missing tail filled in from the germline J gene. V is TRBV6-2 or TRBV6-3 and J is TRBJ2-4, with TRBD1 matching over 8 bases. Trimming removed 1 base from V and 3 bases from J; junction bases left unmatched: 5. The CDR3 is made up of 16 amino acids. Germline V gene sequence: CDR1 MNHEY, CDR2 SVGEGT. CDR3: CASSYLITGGKNIQYF. CDR3 bases read: TGTGCCAGCAGTTACTTGATCACAGGGGGCAAAAACATT.

On this clone: The CDR3 end lies 3 residues beyond the end of the read and is filled in from the germline J gene. V gene TRBV20-1 combines with J gene TRBJ2-1; 15 bases map to TRBD2. Trimming at V came to 3 bases and at J to 6 bases, leaving 9 bases not matched to a gene. Germline CDR1 DFQATT, CDR2 SNEGSKA (reference sequence). This CDR3 is 17 amino acids long. CDR3 in amino acids: CSARGLAGGNSGNEQFF. CDR3 DNA, as far as it was read: TGCAGTGCTAGGGGACTAGCGGGAGGTAATTCTGGCAATGAG.

As to this clone: The sequence runs out 3 residues before the end of the CDR3; the remainder is reconstructed from the germline J gene. The V call is TRBV7-7, the J call TRBJ2-3; 14 bases align to TRBD2. CDR1 and CDR2 from the germline V gene are SSHAT and FNYEAQ (reference sequence). The CDR3 spans 15 residues. With 3 bases clipped from V and 4 bases from J, the junction kept 0 bases outside the gene matches. Partial CDR3 DNA: TGTGCCAGCAGCTTGGGACTAGCGGGAGCAGATACG. The encoded protein is CASSLGLAGADT. The entire CDR3 is CASSLGLAGADTQYF. The full variable domain, with the rest looked up from reference TRBV7-7 and TRBJ2-3, is GAGVSQSPRYKVTKRGQDVTLRCDPISSHATLYWYQQALGQGPEFLTYFNYEAQPDKSGLPSDRFSAERPEGSISTLTIQRTEQRDSAMYRCASSLGLAGADTQYFGPGTRLTVL.